Listed below are T cell receptor beta chains from one sample, sequenced in a study of beta chain features in type 1 diabetes. Libraries were prepared by immunoSEQ multiplex PCR; TCRdb keeps only in-frame clonotypes and omits some of them. The sample has about 300,000 clones, 8% seen once; the top ten hold roughly 1%. Source material: central memory CD4+ T cells from blood. The receptor source for this set is a woman between 18 and 29 years old in good health. Each CDR3 is given with its conserved first and last residue. The order of the fields is V gene, clone size, J gene, D gene, CDR3 protein, CDR3 DNA. A D gene is named only where the DNA matches it firmly. Not all rows give a size; the values are once, few, many and, for expanded clones, a class.

V: TRBV11-2; size: NA; J: TRBJ2-3; D: NA; CDR3: CASSLGGFGTDTQYF; DNA: TGTGCCAGCAGCTTAGGAGGGTTTGGGACAGATACGCAGTATTTT
V: TRBV5-4; size: NA; J: TRBJ2-2; D: NA; CDR3: CASSSGRLTGNTGELFF; DNA: TGTGCCAGCAGCTCGGGACGGCTCACCGGGAACACCGGGGAGCTGTTTTTT
V: TRBV9; size: NA; J: TRBJ2-4; D: NA; CDR3: CASSVERGADIQYF; DNA: TGTGCCAGCAGCGTAGAAAGGGGAGCGGACATTCAGTACTTC
V: TRBV9; size: NA; J: TRBJ1-4; D: NA; CDR3: CASSDRTGGGEKLFF; DNA: TGTGCCAGCAGCGACCGAACGGGGGGAGGTGAAAAACTGTTTTTT
V: TRBV5-1; size: NA; J: TRBJ2-1; D: TRBD1; CDR3: CASSSLPGQDNEQFF; DNA: TGCGCCAGCAGCTCGCTGCCCGGACAGGACAATGAGCAGTTCTTC
V: TRBV18; size: NA; J: TRBJ2-6; D: NA; CDR3: CASSPGANVLTF; DNA: TGTGCCAGCTCACCCGGGGCCAACGTCCTGACTTTC
V: TRBV2; size: few; J: TRBJ2-3; D: NA; CDR3: CASSEMLDTDTQYF; DNA: TGTGCCAGCAGTGAAATGCTAGACACAGATACGCAGTATTTT
V: TRBV14; size: NA; J: TRBJ2-7; D: NA; CDR3: CASSQYGAYEQYF; DNA: TGTGCCAGCAGCCAATATGGGGCCTACGAGCAGTACTTC
V: TRBV19; size: few; J: TRBJ1-2; D: TRBD1; CDR3: CASKTAPAGGEDGYTF; DNA: TGTGCCAGTAAAACCGCCCCGGCAGGGGGCGAAGATGGCTACACCTTC
V: TRBV19; size: NA; J: TRBJ2-1; D: NA; CDR3: CASRRDPRDYNEQFF; DNA: TGTGCCAGTAGAAGGGACCCCCGCGATTACAATGAGCAGTTCTTC
V: TRBV11-3; size: NA; J: TRBJ2-2; D: NA; CDR3: CASILGRRLGHGELFF; DNA: TGTGCCAGCATCCTAGGCAGGAGGCTCGGGCACGGGGAGCTGTTTTTT
V: TRBV27; size: few; J: TRBJ1-6; D: TRBD1; CDR3: CASSVRDRVFGRVLRPLHF; DNA: TGTGCCAGCAGTGTCCGGGACAGGGTTTTTGGTCGTGTATTAAGACCCCTCCACTTT
V: TRBV29-1; size: few; J: TRBJ1-1; D: NA; CDR3: CSVEDWDTEAFF; DNA: TGCAGCGTTGAAGATTGGGACACTGAAGCTTTCTTT
V: TRBV2; size: many; J: TRBJ2-7; D: NA; CDR3: CASKLEAYEQYF; DNA: TGTGCCAGCAAGCTGGAGGCGTACGAGCAGTACTTC
V: TRBV5-1; size: few; J: TRBJ2-2; D: NA; CDR3: CASNPGHRGTGELFF; DNA: TGCGCCAGCAACCCGGGCCACCGAGGCACCGGGGAGCTGTTTTTT
V: TRBV9; size: few; J: TRBJ2-3; D: TRBD2; CDR3: CASSRSGSTDTQYF; DNA: TGTGCCAGCAGTCGTAGCGGGAGCACAGATACGCAGTATTTT
V: TRBV6-6; size: few; J: TRBJ1-6; D: NA; CDR3: CASSYGQEANSPLHF; DNA: TGTGCCAGCAGTTACGGCCAGGAAGCCAATTCACCCCTCCACTTT
V: TRBV18; size: NA; J: TRBJ2-3; D: TRBD2; CDR3: CASSPQGTSEDTQYF; DNA: TGTGCCAGCTCACCCCAGGGGACTAGCGAAGATACGCAGTATTTT
V: TRBV19; size: NA; J: TRBJ1-1; D: NA; CDR3: CASSRGRQGLNTEAFF; DNA: TGTGCCAGTAGTAGAGGGCGGCAGGGGCTGAACACTGAAGCTTTCTTT
V: TRBV5-1; size: few; J: TRBJ2-2; D: TRBD2; CDR3: CASSLDAKFGGSKRTGELFF; DNA: TGCGCCAGCAGCTTGGATGCTAAATTCGGCGGGAGCAAGAGAACCGGGGAGCTGTTTTTT
V: TRBV7-6; size: many; J: TRBJ2-3; D: NA; CDR3: CASSLGRLDTQYF; DNA: TGTGCCAGCAGCTTAGGGAGGTTAGATACGCAGTATTTT
V: TRBV7-9; size: NA; J: TRBJ2-7; D: NA; CDR3: CASSLPSSYEQYF; DNA: TGTGCCAGCAGCTTACCCAGTTCATACGAGCAGTACTTC
V: TRBV5-4; size: NA; J: TRBJ2-3; D: NA; CDR3: CASSLPGYTDTQYF; DNA: TGTGCCAGCAGCTTACCAGGATACACAGATACGCAGTATTTT
V: TRBV9; size: NA; J: TRBJ2-2; D: TRBD2; CDR3: CASSAGLAGDTGELFF; DNA: TGTGCCAGCAGCGCTGGACTAGCGGGAGACACCGGGGAGCTGTTTTTT
V: TRBV11-2; size: NA; J: TRBJ2-5; D: TRBD2; CDR3: CASTLTSGLVTQYF; DNA: TGTGCCAGCACCTTGACTAGCGGGCTAGTGACCCAGTACTTC
V: TRBV6-5; size: few; J: TRBJ2-1; D: NA; CDR3: CASKGSRRTYNEQFF; DNA: TGTGCCAGCAAGGGTAGCCGGCGAACCTACAATGAGCAGTTCTTC
V: TRBV18; size: NA; J: TRBJ2-2; D: NA; CDR3: CASSPLITTGELFF; DNA: TGTGCCAGCTCACCATTAATAACCACCGGGGAGCTGTTTTTT
V: TRBV19; size: few; J: TRBJ1-2; D: NA; CDR3: CASSIIGGNTYGYTF; DNA: TGTGCCAGTAGTATCATAGGAGGGAATACCTATGGCTACACCTTC
V: TRBV30; size: few; J: TRBJ1-2; D: TRBD1; CDR3: CAWAWDRGRWGYTF; DNA: TGTGCCTGGGCTTGGGACAGGGGGCGTTGGGGCTACACCTTC
V: TRBV7-9; size: NA; J: TRBJ2-5; D: NA; CDR3: CASSLIGGQETQYF; DNA: TGTGCCAGCAGCCTGATCGGAGGGCAGGAGACCCAGTACTTC
V: TRBV7-3; size: few; J: TRBJ2-5; D: NA; CDR3: CASSLSQGETQYF; DNA: TGTGCCAGCAGCTTAAGTCAGGGGGAGACCCAGTACTTC
V: TRBV6-1; size: few; J: TRBJ1-2; D: NA; CDR3: CASSWIYGYTF; DNA: TGTGCCAGCAGCTGGATCTATGGCTACACCTTC
V: TRBV11-3; size: NA; J: TRBJ2-2; D: TRBD1; CDR3: CASSSGTVQGGTGELFF; DNA: TGTGCCAGCAGTTCGGGGACAGTACAAGGAGGTACCGGGGAGCTGTTTTTT
V: TRBV2; size: few; J: TRBJ1-1; D: NA; CDR3: CASTQNTEAFF; DNA: TGTGCCAGCACCCAGAACACTGAAGCTTTCTTT
V: TRBV2; size: few; J: TRBJ2-2; D: TRBD1; CDR3: CASSRQGAGELFF; DNA: TGTGCCAGCAGTCGACAGGGGGCCGGGGAGCTGTTTTTT
V: TRBV4-2; size: few; J: TRBJ2-2; D: TRBD2; CDR3: CASSQDLGGGNTGELFF; DNA: TGTGCCAGCAGCCAAGATCTTGGCGGGGGGAACACCGGGGAGCTGTTTTTT
V: TRBV28; size: NA; J: TRBJ1-2; D: TRBD1; CDR3: CASSPQGVIYGYTF; DNA: TGTGCCAGCAGTCCTCAGGGGGTTATATATGGCTACACCTTC
V: TRBV7-2; size: NA; J: TRBJ2-3; D: NA; CDR3: CASSSKRQVGWRADTQYF; DNA: TGTGCCAGCAGCTCAAAAAGGCAGGTGGGATGGAGGGCAGATACGCAGTATTTT
V: TRBV19; size: few; J: TRBJ1-5; D: TRBD1; CDR3: CASSGTGEQPQHF; DNA: TGTGCCAGTAGCGGGACAGGGGAACAGCCCCAGCATTTT
V: TRBV7-2; size: few; J: TRBJ2-3; D: TRBD1; CDR3: CASSLGTDYTQYF; DNA: TGTGCCAGCAGCTTGGGGACAGATTATACGCAGTATTTT
V: TRBV6-1; size: NA; J: TRBJ1-1; D: NA; CDR3: CASSLMRGEAFF; DNA: TGTGCCAGCAGTTTAATGCGTGGTGAAGCTTTCTTT
V: TRBV7-2; size: few; J: TRBJ2-4; D: TRBD1; CDR3: CASSFTGTGGYIQYF; DNA: TGTGCCAGCAGCTTCACCGGGACAGGGGGATACATTCAGTACTTC
V: TRBV29-1; size: few; J: TRBJ1-1; D: NA; CDR3: CSVVTRVAFF; DNA: TGCAGCGTTGTTACTAGGGTTGCTTTCTTT
V: TRBV29-1; size: few; J: TRBJ2-3; D: TRBD2; CDR3: CSAGLAGGLYTQYF; DNA: TGCAGCGCCGGACTAGCGGGGGGGCTATATACGCAGTATTTT
V: TRBV30; size: few; J: TRBJ1-4; D: TRBD1; CDR3: CASTGQGSGLFF; DNA: TGTGCCTCGACGGGACAGGGGAGCGGACTGTTTTTT
V: TRBV28; size: few; J: TRBJ1-1; D: NA; CDR3: CASSFAPLLEAFF; DNA: TGTGCCAGCAGTTTCGCGCCCCTTTTAGAAGCTTTCTTT
V: TRBV9; size: NA; J: TRBJ2-5; D: NA; CDR3: CASSVAREETQYF; DNA: TGTGCCAGCAGCGTAGCTCGGGAAGAGACCCAGTACTTC
V: TRBV4-3; size: many; J: TRBJ2-3; D: NA; CDR3: CASSRGDTQYF; DNA: TGCGCCAGCAGCCGCGGAGATACGCAGTATTTT